This T cell receptor beta chain was obtained from a study of CD8+ T cells in alopecia areata. Study at large: Oral tofacitinib, 5 to 10 mg twice daily, was given in an open-label trial.

The treatment is: oral pan-JAK inhibitor, 5-10 mg twice daily. A word on this clone: What it recognizes is unknown.

Extracted RNA was reverse transcribed into cDNA, the sequencing template. Method: immunoSEQ multiplex PCR; TCRdb's copy keeps in-frame clones and lacks some. The data show approximately 120,000 clones, over 55% seen once. The study, taken as a whole, reports: Because of a solitary nonresponder, the connection of baseline CD8+ expansion to response stays uncertain.

V was clipped by 4 bases and J by 5 bases, with 11 bases between them. Per the germline V gene, CDR1 is SQVTM and CDR2 is ANQGSEA. The CDR3 extends over 12 amino acids. This receptor was obtained from a human donor with alopecia areata. The chain combines TRBV29-1 with TRBJ2-5; tentative D call: TRBD2 (5 bases). This specimen consisted of CD4+ T cells sorted from blood, obtained at week 4, from a patient treated with tofacitinib. The CDR3 region has the DNA TGCAGCGTTGCCGGGGATCGGGAGACCCAGTACTTC. Translation: CSVAGDRETQYF.